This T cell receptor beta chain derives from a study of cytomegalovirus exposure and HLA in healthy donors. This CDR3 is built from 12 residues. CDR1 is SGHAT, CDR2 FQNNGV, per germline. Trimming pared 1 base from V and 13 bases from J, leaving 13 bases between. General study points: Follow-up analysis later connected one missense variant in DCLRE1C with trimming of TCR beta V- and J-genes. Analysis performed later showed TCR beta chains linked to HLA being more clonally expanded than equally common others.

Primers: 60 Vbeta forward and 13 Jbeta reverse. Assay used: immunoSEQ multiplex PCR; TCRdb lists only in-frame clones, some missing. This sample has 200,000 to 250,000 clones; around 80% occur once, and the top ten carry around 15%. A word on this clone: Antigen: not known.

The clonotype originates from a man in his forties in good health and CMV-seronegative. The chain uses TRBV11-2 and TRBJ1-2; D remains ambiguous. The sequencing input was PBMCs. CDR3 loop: CASSLGDTRPTF. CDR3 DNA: TGTGCCAGCAGCTTAGGAGACACCCGTCCCACCTTC. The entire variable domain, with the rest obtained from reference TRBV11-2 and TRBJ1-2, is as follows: EAGVAQSPRYKIIEKRQSVAFWCNPISGHATLYWYQQILGQGPKLLIQFQNNGVVDDSQLPKDRFSAERLKGVDSTLKIQPAKLEDSAVYLCASSLGDTRPTFGSGTRLTVV.